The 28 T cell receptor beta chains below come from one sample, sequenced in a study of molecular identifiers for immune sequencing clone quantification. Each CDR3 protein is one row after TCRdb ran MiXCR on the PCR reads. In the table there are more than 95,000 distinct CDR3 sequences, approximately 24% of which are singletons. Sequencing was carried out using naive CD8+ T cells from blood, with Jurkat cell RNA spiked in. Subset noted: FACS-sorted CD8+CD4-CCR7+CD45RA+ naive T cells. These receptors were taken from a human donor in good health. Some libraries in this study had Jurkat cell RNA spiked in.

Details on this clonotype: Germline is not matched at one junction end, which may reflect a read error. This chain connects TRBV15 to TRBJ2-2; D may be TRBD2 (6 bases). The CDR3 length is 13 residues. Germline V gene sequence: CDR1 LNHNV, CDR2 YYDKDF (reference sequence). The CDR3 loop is CATSTVEAGGLFF. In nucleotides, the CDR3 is TGTGCCACCAGCACCGTGGAGGCCGGGGGGCTGTTTTTT.

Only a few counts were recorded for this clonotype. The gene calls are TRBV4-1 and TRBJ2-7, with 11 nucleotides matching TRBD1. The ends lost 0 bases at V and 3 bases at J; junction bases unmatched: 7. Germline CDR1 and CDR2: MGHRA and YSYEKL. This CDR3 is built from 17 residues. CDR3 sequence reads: CASSQEGSGTGGYEQYF. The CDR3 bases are TGCGCCAGCAGCCAAGAAGGAAGTGGGACAGGGGGCTACGAGCAGTACTTC.

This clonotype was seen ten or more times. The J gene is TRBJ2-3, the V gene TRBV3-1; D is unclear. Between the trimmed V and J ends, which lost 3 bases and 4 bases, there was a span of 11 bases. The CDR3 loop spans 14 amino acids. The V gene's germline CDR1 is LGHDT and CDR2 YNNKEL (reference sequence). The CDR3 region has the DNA TGTGCCAGCAGCCATCCAAACACCCCAGATACGCAGTATTTT. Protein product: CASSHPNTPDTQYF.

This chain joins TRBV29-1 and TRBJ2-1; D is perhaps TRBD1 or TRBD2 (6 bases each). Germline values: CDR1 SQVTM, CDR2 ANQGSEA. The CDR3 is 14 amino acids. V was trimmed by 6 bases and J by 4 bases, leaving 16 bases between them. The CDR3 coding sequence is TGCAGCGTCCCGGACAGCGGACTATACAATGAGCAGTTCTTC. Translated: CSVPDSGLYNEQFF.

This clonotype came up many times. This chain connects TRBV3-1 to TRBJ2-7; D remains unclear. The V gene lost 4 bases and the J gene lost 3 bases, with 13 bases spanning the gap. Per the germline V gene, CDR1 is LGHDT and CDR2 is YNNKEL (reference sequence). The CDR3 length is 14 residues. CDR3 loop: CASSPGVRNYEQYF. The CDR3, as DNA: TGTGCCAGCAGCCCTGGGGTCAGGAACTACGAGCAGTACTTC.

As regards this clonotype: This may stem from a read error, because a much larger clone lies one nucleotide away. The DNA for the CDR3 is TGTGCCAGCAGCCCCGGTTGGGCTGCGAACACTGAAGCTTTCTTT. This encodes CASSPGWAANTEAFF. V is TRBV7-9 and J is TRBJ1-1; D call uncertain. CDR1 and CDR2 from the germline V gene are SEHNR and FQNEAQ (reference sequence). The CDR3 has 15 residues. Trimming took 5 bases from V and 1 from J, leaving 14 bases between them.

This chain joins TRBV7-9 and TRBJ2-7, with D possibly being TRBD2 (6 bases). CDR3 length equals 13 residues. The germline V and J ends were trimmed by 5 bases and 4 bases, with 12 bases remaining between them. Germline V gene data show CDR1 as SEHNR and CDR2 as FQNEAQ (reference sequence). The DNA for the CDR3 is TGTGCCAGCAGCCCCGGGGACTGTTACGAGCAGTACTTC. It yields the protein CASSPGDCYEQYF. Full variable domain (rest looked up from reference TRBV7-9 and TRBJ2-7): DTGVSQNPRHKITKRGQNVTFRCDPISEHNRLYWYRQTLGQGPEFLTYFQNEAQLEKSRLLSDRFSAERPKGSFSTLEIQRTEQGDSAMYLCASSPGDCYEQYFGPGTRLTVT.

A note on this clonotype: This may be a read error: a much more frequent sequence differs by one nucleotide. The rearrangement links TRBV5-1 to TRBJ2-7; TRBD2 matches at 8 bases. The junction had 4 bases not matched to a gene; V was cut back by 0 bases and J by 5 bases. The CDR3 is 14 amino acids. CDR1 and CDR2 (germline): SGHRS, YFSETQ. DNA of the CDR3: TGCGCCAGCAGCTTGGCTGGCGGGAGGAACGAGCAGTACTTC. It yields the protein CASSLAGGRNEQYF.

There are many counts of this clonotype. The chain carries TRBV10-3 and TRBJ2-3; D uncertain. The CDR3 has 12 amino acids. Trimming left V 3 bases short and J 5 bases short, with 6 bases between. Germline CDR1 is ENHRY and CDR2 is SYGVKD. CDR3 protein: CAISDSLDTQYF. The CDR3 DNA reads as TGTGCCATCAGTGATAGTCTAGATACGCAGTATTTT.

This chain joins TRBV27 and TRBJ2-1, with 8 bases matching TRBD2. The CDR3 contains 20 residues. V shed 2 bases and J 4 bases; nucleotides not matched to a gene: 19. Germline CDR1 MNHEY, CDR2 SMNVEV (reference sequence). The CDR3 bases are TGTGCCAGCAGTTTAGGGGCAGGGACTAGTTTTACTCTGAGTTACAATGAGCAGTTCTTC. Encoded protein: CASSLGAGTSFTLSYNEQFF.

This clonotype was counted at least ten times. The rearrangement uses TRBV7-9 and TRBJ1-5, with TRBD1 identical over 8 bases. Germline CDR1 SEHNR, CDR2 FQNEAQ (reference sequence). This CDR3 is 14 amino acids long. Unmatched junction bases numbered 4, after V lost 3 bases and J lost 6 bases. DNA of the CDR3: TGTGCCAGCAGCTTCGGACAGGGCGCTCAGCCCCAGCATTTT. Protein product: CASSFGQGAQPQHF.

DNA of the CDR3: TGTGCCAGCAGTGAAGGGCTCATGAACACTGAAGCTTTCTTT. This translates into CASSEGLMNTEAFF. The chain carries TRBV2 and TRBJ1-1, with D unclear. V gave up 1 base and J gave up 0 bases, with 6 bases separating them. The germline CDR1 and CDR2 sequences are SNHLY and FYNNEI. CDR3 length equals 14 residues.

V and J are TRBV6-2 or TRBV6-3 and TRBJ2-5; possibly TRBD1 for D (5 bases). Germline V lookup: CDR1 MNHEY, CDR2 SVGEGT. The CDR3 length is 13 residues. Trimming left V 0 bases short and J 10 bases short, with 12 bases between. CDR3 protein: CASSYSGQGYQYF. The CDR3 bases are TGTGCCAGCAGTTACTCAGGCCAGGGCTACCAGTACTTC.

The chain's CDR3 is CASSFSGGSGYTYEQYF. The CDR3 DNA sequence: TGTGCCAGCAGTTTTTCGGGGGGTAGCGGGTACACCTACGAGCAGTACTTC. This chain links TRBV28 with TRBJ2-7; 7 bases map to TRBD2. The CDR3 is 17 amino acids. J gave up 2 bases and V 3 bases, and 13 bases lay outside the gene matches. Germline CDR1 and CDR2: MDHEN and SYDVKM.

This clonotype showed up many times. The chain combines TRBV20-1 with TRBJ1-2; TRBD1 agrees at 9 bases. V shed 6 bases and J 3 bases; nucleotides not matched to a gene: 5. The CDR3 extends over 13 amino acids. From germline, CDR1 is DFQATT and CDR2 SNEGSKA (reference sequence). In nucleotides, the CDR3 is TGCAGTGCCTGGACAGGGGAACACTATGGCTACACCTTC. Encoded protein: CSAWTGEHYGYTF.

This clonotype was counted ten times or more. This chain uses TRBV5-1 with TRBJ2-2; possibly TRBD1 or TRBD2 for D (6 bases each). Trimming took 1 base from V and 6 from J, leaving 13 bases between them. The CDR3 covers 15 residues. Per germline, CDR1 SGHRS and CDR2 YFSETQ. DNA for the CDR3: TGCGCCAGCAGCTTGTTGGGGGGCGAGGCCGGGGAGCTGTTTTTT. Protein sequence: CASSLLGGEAGELFF.

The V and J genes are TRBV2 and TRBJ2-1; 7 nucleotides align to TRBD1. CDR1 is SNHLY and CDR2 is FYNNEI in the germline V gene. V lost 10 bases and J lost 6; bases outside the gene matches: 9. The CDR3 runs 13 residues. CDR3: CATRQGRGNEQFF. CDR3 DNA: TGTGCCACCAGACAGGGAAGGGGCAATGAGCAGTTCTTC. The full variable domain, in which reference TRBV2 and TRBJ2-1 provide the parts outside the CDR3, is EPEVTQTPSHQVTQMGQEVILRCVPISNHLYFYWYRQILGQKVEFLVSFYNNEISEKSEIFDDQFSVERPDGSNFTLKIRSTKLEDSAMYFCATRQGRGNEQFFGPGTRLTVL.

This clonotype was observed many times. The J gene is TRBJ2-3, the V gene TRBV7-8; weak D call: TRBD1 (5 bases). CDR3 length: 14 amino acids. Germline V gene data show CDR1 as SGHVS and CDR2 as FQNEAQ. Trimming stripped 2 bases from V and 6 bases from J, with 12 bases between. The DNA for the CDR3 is TGTGCCAGCAGCTTAATTCCGGACACCGATACGCAGTATTTT. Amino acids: CASSLIPDTDTQYF.

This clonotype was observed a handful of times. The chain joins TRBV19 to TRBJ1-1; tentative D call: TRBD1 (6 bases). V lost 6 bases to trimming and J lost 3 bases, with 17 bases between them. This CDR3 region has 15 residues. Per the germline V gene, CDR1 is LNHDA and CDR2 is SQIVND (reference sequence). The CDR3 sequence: CASRPWTDSDTEAFF. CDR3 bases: TGTGCCAGTAGGCCCTGGACAGATTCGGACACTGAAGCTTTCTTT.

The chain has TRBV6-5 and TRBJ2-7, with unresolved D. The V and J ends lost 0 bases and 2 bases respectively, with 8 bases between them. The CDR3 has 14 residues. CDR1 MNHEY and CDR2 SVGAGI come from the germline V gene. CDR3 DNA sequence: TGTGCCAGCAGTTACTCGGGCGGAACCTACGAGCAGTACTTC. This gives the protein CASSYSGGTYEQYF.

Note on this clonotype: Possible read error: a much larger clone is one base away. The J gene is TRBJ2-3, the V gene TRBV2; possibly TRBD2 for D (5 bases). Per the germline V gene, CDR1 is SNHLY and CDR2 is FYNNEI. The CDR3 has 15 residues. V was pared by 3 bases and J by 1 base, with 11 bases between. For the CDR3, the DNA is TGTGCCAGCAGTGATACGGAGGTGCGCACAGATACGCAGTATTTT. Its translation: CASSDTEVRTDTQYF.

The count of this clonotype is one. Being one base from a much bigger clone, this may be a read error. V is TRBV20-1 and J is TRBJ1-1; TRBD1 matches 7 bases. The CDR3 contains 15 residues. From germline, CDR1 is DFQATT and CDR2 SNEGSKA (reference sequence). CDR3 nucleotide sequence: TGCGGTGCTAGAGATTGGAGGGACAGGAACACTGAAGCTTTCTTT. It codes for CGARDWRDRNTEAFF.

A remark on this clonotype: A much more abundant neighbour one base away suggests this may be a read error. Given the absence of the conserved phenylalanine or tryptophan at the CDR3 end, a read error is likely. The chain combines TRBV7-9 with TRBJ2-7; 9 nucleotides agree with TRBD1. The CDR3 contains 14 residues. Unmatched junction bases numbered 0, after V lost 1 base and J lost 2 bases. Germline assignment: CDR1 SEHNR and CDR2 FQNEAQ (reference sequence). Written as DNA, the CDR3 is TGTGCCAGCAGCTTAGGGACAGGGGCCTACGAGCAGTACTCC. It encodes CASSLGTGAYEQYS.

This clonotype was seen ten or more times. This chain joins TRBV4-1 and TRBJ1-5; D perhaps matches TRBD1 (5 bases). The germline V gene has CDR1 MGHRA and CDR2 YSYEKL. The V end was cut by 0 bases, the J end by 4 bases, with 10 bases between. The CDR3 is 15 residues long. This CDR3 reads CASSQDQGGNQPQHF. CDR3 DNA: TGCGCCAGCAGCCAAGATCAGGGTGGAAATCAGCCCCAGCATTTT.

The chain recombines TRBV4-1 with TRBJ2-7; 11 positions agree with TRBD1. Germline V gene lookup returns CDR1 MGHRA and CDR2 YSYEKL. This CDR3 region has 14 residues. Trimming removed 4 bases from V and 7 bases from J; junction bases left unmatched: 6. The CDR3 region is CASSPRDRGEEQYF. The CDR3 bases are TGCGCCAGCAGCCCTCGGGACAGGGGGGAAGAGCAGTACTTC.

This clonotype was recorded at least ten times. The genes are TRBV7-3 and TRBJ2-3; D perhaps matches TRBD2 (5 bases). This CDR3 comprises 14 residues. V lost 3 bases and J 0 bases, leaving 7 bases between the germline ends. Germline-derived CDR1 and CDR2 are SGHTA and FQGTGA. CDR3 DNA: TGTGCCAGCAGCTTCGAGGGAAGCACAGATACGCAGTATTTT. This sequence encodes CASSFEGSTDTQYF.

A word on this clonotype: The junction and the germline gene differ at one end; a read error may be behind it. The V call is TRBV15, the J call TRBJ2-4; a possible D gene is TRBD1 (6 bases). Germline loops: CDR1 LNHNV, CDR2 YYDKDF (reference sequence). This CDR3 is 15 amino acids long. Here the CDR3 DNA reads TGTGCCACCAGCAGAGAGGCAGGGGACAAAAACATTCAGTGCTTC. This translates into CATSREAGDKNIQCF.

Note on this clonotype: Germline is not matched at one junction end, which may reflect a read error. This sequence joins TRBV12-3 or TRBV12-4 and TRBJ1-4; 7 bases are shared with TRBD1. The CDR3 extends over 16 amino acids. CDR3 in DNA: TGTGCCAGCAGCAATGCCGAGACAGGGACTAATGAAAAACCGTTTTTT. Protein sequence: CASSNAETGTNEKPFF.